Listed here are 10 T cell receptor beta chains from one sample, sequenced in a study of glioma-infiltrating T cells after dendritic cell vaccination. Produced via immunoSEQ multiplex PCR; TCRdb's table is partial and in-frame only. Here the sample spans roughly 87,000 clones, roughly 87% being singletons. Time point reported: after dendritic cell vaccination, including at tumor progression/relapse. The input for sequencing was blood, taken after dendritic cell vaccination. These receptors originate from a human donor with glioblastoma.

This clone was seen more than once but under ten times. V is TRBV11-1 and J is TRBJ2-2; tentative D call: TRBD2 (5 bases). V gave up 3 bases and J gave up 6 bases, with 14 bases separating them. The CDR3 extends over 15 amino acids. Looked up from germline, CDR1 is SGHAT and CDR2 is FQDESV (reference sequence). CDR3 coding DNA: TGTGCCAGCAGCTTTGGAGGATTTAGGTCCGGGGAGCTGTTTTTT. Translated, it gives CASSFGGFRSGELFF.

This clone appeared a few times. The J gene is TRBJ1-1, the V gene TRBV19; possibly TRBD1 for D (6 bases). This CDR3 has 14 residues. Trimming removed 4 bases at V and 1 base at J, with 10 bases between. Germline V lookup: CDR1 LNHDA, CDR2 SQIVND (reference sequence). The CDR3 reads CASSTRTENTEAFF. CDR3 DNA: TGTGCCAGTAGTACCCGGACAGAGAACACTGAAGCTTTCTTT.

The chain combines TRBV6-1 with TRBJ1-6; no firm D call. Germline V lookup: CDR1 MNHNS, CDR2 SASEGT. The CDR3 is 16 amino acids. The ends were cut back, 3 bases at V and 0 bases at J, with 9 bases in the middle. This CDR3 reads CASSEWRHSYNSPLHF. The CDR3 region has the DNA TGTGCCAGCAGTGAGTGGAGGCACTCCTATAATTCACCCCTCCACTTT.

This clone showed up just a few times. The chain couples TRBV6-1 to TRBJ2-7; the match to TRBD1 covers 9 bases. The CDR3 is made up of 15 amino acids. The V and J ends lost 0 bases and 3 bases, in that order; junction bases with no gene match: 3. In germline, CDR1 is MNHNS, CDR2 SASEGT. DNA for the CDR3: TGTGCCAGCAGTGAAGCGACAGGGGGAAACTACGAGCAGTACTTC. It translates to CASSEATGGNYEQYF.

This sequence joins TRBV6-5 and TRBJ1-1, with 7 bases fitting TRBD1. CDR1 and CDR2 from the germline V gene are MNHEY and SVGAGI. V lost 9 bases to trimming and J lost 3 bases; unmatched junction nucleotides: 13. The CDR3 spans 15 residues. The CDR3 is CASFLQGDADTEAFF. DNA of the CDR3: TGTGCCAGTTTCCTCCAGGGGGACGCGGACACTGAAGCTTTCTTT.

The CDR3 is CASSVTGLDTEAFF. The CDR3 nucleotides are TGTGCCAGCAGTGTAACAGGGTTAGATACTGAAGCTTTCTTT. V is TRBV6-1 and J is TRBJ1-1, with D maybe TRBD1 (6 bases). V shed 4 bases and J shed 5 bases, with 14 bases lying between them. Germline CDR1 MNHNS, CDR2 SASEGT. The CDR3 is 14 amino acids.

In its sample, this clone was seen once. The chain combines TRBV2 with TRBJ2-1, with 10 bases that match TRBD1. Germline V gives CDR1 SNHLY, CDR2 FYNNEI. V shed 5 bases, J shed 6 bases, and the junction held 4 bases outside the gene matches. The CDR3 consists of 14 residues. As DNA, the CDR3 is TGTGCCAGCAGTTCCTGGACAGGGGGCAATGAGCAGTTCTTC. It translates to CASSSWTGGNEQFF.

This chain joins TRBV9 and TRBJ1-2; no clear D gene. V shed 0 bases and J shed 4 bases, with 10 bases lying between them. Germline CDR1 SGDLS, CDR2 YYNGEE. This CDR3 is built from 14 residues. This CDR3 is CASSVDPSSYGYTF. CDR3 in DNA: TGTGCCAGCAGCGTAGATCCGAGTTCCTATGGCTACACCTTC.

The chain carries TRBV10-3 and TRBJ2-7; weak D call: TRBD2 (7 bases). The CDR3 extends over 19 amino acids. From germline, CDR1 is ENHRY and CDR2 SYGVKD. The ends were cut back, 6 bases at V and 1 base at J, with 28 bases in the middle. The CDR3 is CAIRSAEGGRGPTSYEQYF. Here the CDR3 DNA reads TGTGCCATCAGGTCCGCGGAGGGGGGGCGGGGGCCGACATCCTACGAGCAGTACTTC.

The rearrangement uses TRBV12-2 and TRBJ1-2; TRBD1, as called in the table, went unchecked against the DNA. TRBV12-2 is an annotated pseudogene. The CDR3 runs to 16 residues. The CDR3 spells CASRPDRGRVNYGYTF. The DNA for the CDR3 is TGTGCAAGTCGGCCTGACAGGGGGCGGGTGAACTATGGCTACACCTTC.